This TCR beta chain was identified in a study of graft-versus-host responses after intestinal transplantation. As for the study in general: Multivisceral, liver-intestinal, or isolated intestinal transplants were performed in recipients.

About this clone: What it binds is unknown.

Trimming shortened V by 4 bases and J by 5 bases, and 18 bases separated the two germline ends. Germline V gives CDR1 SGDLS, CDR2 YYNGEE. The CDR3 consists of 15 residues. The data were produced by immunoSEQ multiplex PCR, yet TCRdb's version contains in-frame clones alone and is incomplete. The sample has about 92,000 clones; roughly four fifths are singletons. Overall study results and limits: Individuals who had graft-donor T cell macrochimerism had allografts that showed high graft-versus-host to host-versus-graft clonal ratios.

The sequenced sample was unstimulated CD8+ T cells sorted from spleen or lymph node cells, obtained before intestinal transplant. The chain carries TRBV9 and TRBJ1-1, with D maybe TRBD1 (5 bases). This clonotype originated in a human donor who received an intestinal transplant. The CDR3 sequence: CASSTHGGGGTEAFF. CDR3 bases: TGTGCCAGCAGCACCCACGGGGGAGGTGGAACTGAAGCTTTCTTT. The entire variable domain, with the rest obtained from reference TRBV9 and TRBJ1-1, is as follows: DSGVTQTPKHLITATGQRVTLRCSPRSGDLSVYWYQQSLDQGLQFLIQYYNGEERAKGNILERFSAQQFPDLHSELNLSSLELGDSALYFCASSTHGGGGTEAFFGQGTRLTVV.